Listed here are 30 T cell receptor beta chains from one sample, sequenced in a study of T cell repertoires in cytomegalovirus infection (dated by TCRdb to the late 2010s). Sequencing instrument: Illumina HiSeq 1500. Starting from the raw public reads, TCRdb applied fastp trimming at Q25, assembled clones with MiXCR and retained in-frame beta chains. CDR3 protein duplicates are merged, each entry listing the most common genes and DNA. A total of around 440,000 distinct CDR3 sequences appear in this sample, about 11% of them only once. The ten largest clones represent more than 8.5% of the sample. The specimen sequenced was PBMCs. The receptor set was obtained from a human donor in good health (CMV status not recorded). Some clones in this sample may be carry-over from other donors' samples.

This clonotype has a count of ten or more. V and J are TRBV10-3 and TRBJ2-6; maybe TRBD2 (5 bases). Germline V gene data show CDR1 as ENHRY and CDR2 as SYGVKD. The CDR3 extends over 16 amino acids. With 10 bases removed from V and 2 bases from J, the gap between germline ends came to 18 bases. The CDR3 DNA reads TGTGCCACCCTTTCTACTAGTGAAACTGGGGCCAACGTCCTGACTTTC. This codes for CATLSTSETGANVLTF.

There are many counts of this clonotype. The V gene is TRBV12-3 or TRBV12-4, the J gene TRBJ1-1; D possibly corresponds to TRBD1 (5 bases). V was shortened by 3 bases and J by 4 bases, with 12 bases between the two germline ends. The length of the CDR3 is 14 residues. The CDR3 coding sequence is TGTGCCAGCAGTTTTCTTTCAGGGTCCACTGAAGCTTTCTTT. This codes for CASSFLSGSTEAFF.

This sequence joins TRBV20-1 and TRBJ2-7, with 7 nucleotides matching TRBD1. CDR1 and CDR2 (germline): DFQATT, SNEGSKA (reference sequence). The CDR3 loop spans 13 amino acids. The V gene end was trimmed by 4 bases and the J gene end by 6 bases; junction bases not matched to a gene: 9. This CDR3 is CSATPTGKGEQYF. The CDR3 nucleotides read TGCAGTGCTACCCCGACAGGGAAAGGCGAGCAGTACTTC.

This clonotype was seen repeatedly, ten times or more. The chain employs TRBV12-5 and TRBJ1-3; D is undetermined. This CDR3 is 15 amino acids long. Trimming shortened V by 0 bases and J by 1 base, and 7 bases separated the two germline ends. Germline CDR1 LGHNT, CDR2 FRNRAP. The CDR3: CASGLVPVSGNTIYF. CDR3 nucleotide sequence: TGTGCTAGTGGTTTGGTACCGGTTTCTGGAAACACCATATATTTT.

In this sample, this clonotype turned up many times. The chain links TRBV15 to TRBJ2-5; 7 bases agree with TRBD1. The CDR3 spans 15 residues. Germline lookup yields CDR1 LNHNV and CDR2 YYDKDF (reference sequence). J gave up 2 bases and V 2 bases, and 5 bases lay outside the gene matches. The CDR3 here is CATSRTPQGQETQYF. The DNA for the CDR3 is TGTGCCACCAGCAGAACCCCACAGGGGCAAGAGACCCAGTACTTC.

This clonotype was found many times. The gene calls are TRBV5-5 and TRBJ2-2; the match to TRBD1 covers 7 bases. The germline V gene encodes CDR1 SGHKS and CDR2 YYEKEE (reference sequence). Unmatched junction bases numbered 3, after V lost 3 bases and J lost 1 base. The CDR3 has 15 amino acids. The DNA for the CDR3 is TGTGCCAGCAGCTCGGGACAGCTGAACACCGGGGAGCTGTTTTTT. Its translation is CASSSGQLNTGELFF. Full variable domain (rest looked up from reference TRBV5-5 and TRBJ2-2): DAGVTQSPTHLIKTRGQQVTLRCSPISGHKSVSWYQQVLGQGPQFIFQYYEKEERGRGNFPDRFSARQFPNYSSELNVNALLLGDSALYLCASSSGQLNTGELFFGEGSRLTVL.

This clonotype was counted many times. This sequence joins TRBV28 and TRBJ1-3; weak D call: TRBD1 (5 bases). Germline V gene sequence: CDR1 MDHEN, CDR2 SYDVKM. V dropped 9 bases and J dropped 0 bases, with 18 bases sitting between them. CDR3 length equals 16 residues. The CDR3 is CASRGAGNPSGNTIYF. In DNA, the CDR3 is TGTGCCAGTAGGGGTGCAGGGAACCCCTCTGGAAACACCATATATTTT.

The sample holds many counts of this clonotype. This sequence joins TRBV4-1 and TRBJ1-5; D ambiguous. The germline V gene has CDR1 MGHRA and CDR2 YSYEKL. The CDR3 covers 13 residues. V gave up 0 bases and J gave up 10 bases, with 10 bases separating them. CDR3 nucleotides: TGCGCCAGCAGCCAAGATTCTGTGCGTCCCCAGCATTTT. Protein sequence: CASSQDSVRPQHF.

This clonotype was detected ten times or more. This sequence joins TRBV6-6 and TRBJ2-1; 11 bases fit TRBD2. Trimming took 0 bases from V and 7 from J; bases not matched to a gene: 5. CDR3 length: 16 residues. Germline loops: CDR1 MNHNY, CDR2 SVGAGI (reference sequence). CDR3 DNA sequence: TGTGCCAGCAGTTACTCGAAACTAGCGGGAGTTAATGAGCAGTTCTTC. Its protein product is CASSYSKLAGVNEQFF.

The sample holds many counts of this clonotype. This chain uses TRBV28 with TRBJ1-2, with 8 bases that match TRBD1. The germline gives CDR1 MDHEN, CDR2 SYDVKM. The CDR3 totals 14 residues. V lost 3 bases, J lost 7 bases, and 7 bases stayed unmatched. CDR3 loop: CASSLGTGSFGYTF. CDR3 in DNA: TGTGCCAGCAGTTTGGGGACAGGAAGTTTTGGCTACACCTTC.

This clonotype was seen more than once but under ten times. The gene calls are TRBV19 and TRBJ1-2; a possible D gene is TRBD1 (5 bases). The CDR3 extends over 15 amino acids. Trimming pared 5 bases from V and 6 bases from J, leaving 19 bases between. In germline, CDR1 is LNHDA, CDR2 SQIVND (reference sequence). This CDR3 reads CASSSWTRGADGYTF. In DNA, the CDR3 is TGTGCCAGTAGTTCTTGGACCCGAGGGGCCGATGGCTACACCTTC. The complete variable domain, with remaining parts taken from reference TRBV19 and TRBJ1-2, reads DGGITQSPKYLFRKEGQNVTLSCEQNLNHDAMYWYRQDPGQGLRLIYYSQIVNDFQKGDIAEGYSVSREKKESFPLTVTSAQKNPTAFYLCASSSWTRGADGYTFGSGTRLTVV.

With regard to this clonotype: Possible read error: a much larger clone is one base away. The V and J genes are TRBV12-3 or TRBV12-4 and TRBJ1-4; the match to TRBD1 covers 9 bases. The CDR3 has 14 amino acids. Unmatched junction bases numbered 6, after V lost 6 bases and J lost 7 bases. In DNA, the CDR3 is TGTGCCAGCAGCCAGGACAGGGGTGGTGAAAAACTGTTTTTT. Protein: CASSQDRGGEKLFF.

In its sample, this clonotype was seen a few times. The chain joins TRBV5-1 to TRBJ1-1, with a tentative D call TRBD1 (6 bases). Germline V CDR1 and CDR2: SGHRS, YFSETQ. The CDR3 consists of 16 residues. Deletions cut 3 bases from V and 1 base from J, with 16 bases between. The CDR3 region has the DNA TGCGCCAGCAGCTACGGGGGCGTAGGTTCGAACACTGAAGCTTTCTTT. This sequence encodes CASSYGGVGSNTEAFF.

This clonotype was detected many times. The chain couples TRBV9 to TRBJ2-5; 10 bases match TRBD2. The germline V gene has CDR1 SGDLS and CDR2 YYNGEE. Trimming took 2 bases from V and 4 from J; bases not matched to a gene: 17. The CDR3 has 19 amino acids. CDR3 amino acids: CASSVPGLAPTLALETQYF. In DNA, the CDR3 is TGTGCCAGCAGCGTTCCGGGACTAGCGCCCACACTTGCTTTAGAGACCCAGTACTTC.

V is TRBV19 and J is TRBJ1-5, with a possible D match to TRBD1 (6 bases). The germline V and J ends were trimmed by 3 bases and 3 bases, with 18 bases remaining between them. The length of the CDR3 is 17 residues. Germline CDR1 reads LNHDA; CDR2 reads SQIVND (reference sequence). CDR3 amino acids: CASSMGGGAGANQPQHF. The CDR3 region has the DNA TGTGCCAGTAGTATGGGGGGGGGGGCAGGGGCCAATCAGCCCCAGCATTTT.

This clonotype has a count of ten or more. The chain links TRBV7-2 to TRBJ2-7; 7 bases fit TRBD2. J gave up 10 bases and V 5 bases, and 5 bases lay outside the gene matches. Germline CDR1 reads SGHTA; CDR2 reads FQGNSA. This CDR3 is 11 amino acids long. The CDR3: CASSQGRVQYF. The CDR3 DNA follows: TGTGCCAGCAGCCAAGGGAGGGTCCAGTACTTC.

This clonotype was seen many times. The chain carries TRBV4-1 and TRBJ2-7, with 9 bases that match TRBD2. After removal of 2 bases from V and 1 base from J, the junction contained 6 bases not matched to a gene. The germline V gene has CDR1 MGHRA and CDR2 YSYEKL. The CDR3 extends over 16 amino acids. The CDR3: CASSQMLAGTSYEQYF. The CDR3 nucleotides are TGCGCCAGCAGCCAAATGCTAGCGGGGACTTCCTACGAGCAGTACTTC.

This clonotype was seen at least ten times. The V and J genes are TRBV7-8 and TRBJ2-7; a possible D gene is TRBD2 (6 bases). Germline V lookup: CDR1 SGHVS, CDR2 FQNEAQ. The length of the CDR3 is 17 residues. Trimming pared 3 bases from V and 0 bases from J, leaving 18 bases between. The CDR3 DNA sequence: TGTGCCAGCAGCTTTAGAACGGAGGGAGTGGGCTCCTACGAGCAGTACTTC. Encoded protein: CASSFRTEGVGSYEQYF.

The gene calls are TRBV5-1 and TRBJ2-1; no firm D call. Germline assignment: CDR1 SGHRS and CDR2 YFSETQ. The CDR3 consists of 11 residues. The V end was cut by 0 bases, the J end by 12 bases, with 7 bases between. CDR3 sequence (DNA): TGCGCCAGCAGCTTGGACGAGTTGCAGTTCTTC. The encoded protein is CASSLDELQFF.

The J gene is TRBJ2-6, the V gene TRBV14; D not resolved. The germline V gene has CDR1 SGHDN and CDR2 FVKESK. The CDR3 has 12 residues. Trimming took 4 bases from V and 6 from J, leaving 4 bases between them. The CDR3 loop reads CASSPSANVLTF. The CDR3 DNA sequence: TGTGCCAGCAGCCCCTCGGCCAACGTCCTGACTTTC.

The chain recombines TRBV11-2 with TRBJ2-2; TRBD1 matches at 8 bases. This CDR3 region has 17 residues. The V and J ends lost 1 base and 0 bases, in that order; junction bases with no gene match: 4. Germline V gene lookup returns CDR1 SGHAT and CDR2 FQNNGV. The CDR3 is CASSLGTGNPNTGELFF. DNA of the CDR3: TGTGCCAGCAGCTTAGGGACAGGGAACCCGAACACCGGGGAGCTGTTTTTT.

Only a few counts were recorded for this clonotype. This chain uses TRBV13 with TRBJ1-5; D gene uncertain. V shed 6 bases and J shed 5 bases, with 8 bases lying between them. The CDR3 is 12 residues long. CDR1 is PRHDT and CDR2 is FYEKMQ in the germline V gene (reference sequence). DNA of the CDR3: TGTGCCAGCAGTAAGGGAGATCAGCCCCAGCATTTT. It is translated as CASSKGDQPQHF.

This clonotype was found many times. V usage is TRBV6-1 and J usage is TRBJ1-4; no reliable D call. The CDR3 has 14 residues. CDR1 and CDR2 (germline): MNHNS, SASEGT. Trimming left V 3 bases short and J 8 bases short, with 13 bases between. The CDR3 DNA reads TGTGCCAGCAGTGACTCCGGGATAGGAGAAAAACTGTTTTTT. Its protein product is CASSDSGIGEKLFF.

This clonotype was observed at least ten times. The chain uses TRBV19 and TRBJ2-1; TRBD2 matches 8 bases. CDR3 length: 16 amino acids. Germline loops: CDR1 LNHDA, CDR2 SQIVND (reference sequence). The trim removed 7 bases at V and 10 bases at J, leaving 18 bases unmatched. CDR3: CASTELAVGLGSEQFF. The CDR3 region has the DNA TGTGCCAGTACCGAACTAGCGGTAGGTCTCGGGAGCGAGCAGTTCTTC. The variable domain in full, completed from reference TRBV19 and TRBJ2-1, reads DGGITQSPKYLFRKEGQNVTLSCEQNLNHDAMYWYRQDPGQGLRLIYYSQIVNDFQKGDIAEGYSVSREKKESFPLTVTSAQKNPTAFYLCASTELAVGLGSEQFFGPGTRLTVL.

This clonotype was found many times. This chain uses TRBV11-2 with TRBJ2-5; the D gene is possibly TRBD2 (7 bases). Trimming took off 8 bases at V and 6 bases at J, with 19 bases between the two ends. This CDR3 comprises 14 residues. Germline V gene lookup returns CDR1 SGHAT and CDR2 FQNNGV. The CDR3 region has the DNA TGTGCCAGCGTTCTGGGGGCGGGAGCTAAGACCCAGTACTTC. Residues: CASVLGAGAKTQYF.

J is TRBJ2-5 and V is TRBV27; D perhaps matches TRBD2 (6 bases). Trimming pared 7 bases from V and 4 bases from J, leaving 13 bases between. The CDR3 covers 13 residues. Germline V lookup: CDR1 MNHEY, CDR2 SMNVEV (reference sequence). The CDR3 protein is CASTGGIGETQYF. The CDR3 nucleotides read TGTGCCAGCACGGGCGGGATCGGAGAGACCCAGTACTTC.

This clonotype was found many times. The chain carries TRBV28 and TRBJ2-2; maybe TRBD1 (6 bases). This CDR3 comprises 16 residues. Trimming cost V 2 bases and J 1 base, with 11 bases left between them. The V gene's germline CDR1 is MDHEN and CDR2 SYDVKM. In nucleotides, the CDR3 is TGTGCCAGCAGTTTACAGGGGTTGATGAACACCGGGGAGCTGTTTTTT. Protein: CASSLQGLMNTGELFF.

This clonotype was counted many times. The chain recombines TRBV7-2 with TRBJ1-2; TRBD1 agrees at 8 bases. The length of the CDR3 is 18 residues. V was pared by 4 bases and J by 4 bases, with 17 bases of the junction left unmatched. Germline CDR1 and CDR2: SGHTA and FQGNSA. The CDR3 nucleotides are TGTGCCAGCAGCTCGCCGACAGGGGCTCAGGGGGAGGGCTATGGCTACACCTTC. Its translation is CASSSPTGAQGEGYGYTF.

At least ten counts were recorded for this clonotype. The chain couples TRBV7-9 to TRBJ2-3; no clear D gene. In germline, CDR1 is SEHNR, CDR2 FQNEAQ (reference sequence). Deletions cut 6 bases from V and 4 bases from J, with 11 bases between. This CDR3 comprises 13 residues. This CDR3 reads CASRVGVSDTQYF. The CDR3, as DNA: TGTGCCAGCAGAGTTGGGGTCTCAGATACGCAGTATTTT.

This clonotype was picked up many times. The chain combines TRBV6-1 with TRBJ1-5; D unresolved. Germline CDR1 and CDR2: MNHNS and SASEGT. The length of the CDR3 is 13 residues. Between the trimmed V and J ends, which lost 3 bases and 0 bases, there was a span of 3 bases. CDR3 nucleotide sequence: TGTGCCAGCAGTGACAATAGCAATCAGCCCCAGCATTTT. This codes for CASSDNSNQPQHF.